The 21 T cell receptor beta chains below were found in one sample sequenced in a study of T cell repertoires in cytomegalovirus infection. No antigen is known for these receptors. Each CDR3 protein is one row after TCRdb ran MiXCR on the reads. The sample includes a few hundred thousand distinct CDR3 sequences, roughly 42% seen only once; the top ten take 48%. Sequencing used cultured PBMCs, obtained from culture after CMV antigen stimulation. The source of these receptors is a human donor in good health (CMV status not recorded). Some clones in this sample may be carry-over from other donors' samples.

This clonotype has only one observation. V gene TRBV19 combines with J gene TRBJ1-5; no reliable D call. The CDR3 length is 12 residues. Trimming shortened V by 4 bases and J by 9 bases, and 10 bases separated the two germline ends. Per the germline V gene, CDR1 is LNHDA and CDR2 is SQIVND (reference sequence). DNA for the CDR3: TGTGCCAGTAGTAAGCCTGGTTGGCCCCAGCATTTT. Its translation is CASSKPGWPQHF.

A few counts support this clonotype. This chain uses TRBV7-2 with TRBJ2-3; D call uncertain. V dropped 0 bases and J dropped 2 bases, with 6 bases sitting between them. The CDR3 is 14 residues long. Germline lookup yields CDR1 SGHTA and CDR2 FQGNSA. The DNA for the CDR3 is TGTGCCAGCAGCTTAGCGAGCTTCACAGATACGCAGTATTTT. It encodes CASSLASFTDTQYF.

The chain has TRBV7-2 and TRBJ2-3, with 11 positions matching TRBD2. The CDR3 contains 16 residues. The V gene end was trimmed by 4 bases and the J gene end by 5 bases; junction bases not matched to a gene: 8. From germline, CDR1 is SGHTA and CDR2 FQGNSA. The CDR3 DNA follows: TGTGCCAGCAGCTCGGATAGCGGGGGGGCCGAAGATACGCAGTATTTT. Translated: CASSSDSGGAEDTQYF.

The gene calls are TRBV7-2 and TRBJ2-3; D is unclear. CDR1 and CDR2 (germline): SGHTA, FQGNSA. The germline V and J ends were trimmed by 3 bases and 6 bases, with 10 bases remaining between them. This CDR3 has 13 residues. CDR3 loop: CASSFSTPDTQYF. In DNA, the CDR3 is TGTGCCAGCAGCTTCTCAACCCCGGATACGCAGTATTTT.

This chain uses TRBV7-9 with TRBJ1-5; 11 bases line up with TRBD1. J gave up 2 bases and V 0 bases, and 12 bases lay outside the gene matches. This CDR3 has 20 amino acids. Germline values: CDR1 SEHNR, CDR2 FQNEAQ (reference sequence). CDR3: CASSLATWTGGVSGNQPQHF. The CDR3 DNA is TGTGCCAGCAGCTTAGCGACTTGGACAGGGGGCGTTAGTGGCAATCAGCCCCAGCATTTT.

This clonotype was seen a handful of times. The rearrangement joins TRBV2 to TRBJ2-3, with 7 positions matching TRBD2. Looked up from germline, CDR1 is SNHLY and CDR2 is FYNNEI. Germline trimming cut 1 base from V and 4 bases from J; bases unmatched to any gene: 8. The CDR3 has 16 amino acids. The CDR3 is CASSEVRTSRADTQYF. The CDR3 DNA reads TGTGCCAGCAGTGAAGTGCGGACTAGTAGAGCAGATACGCAGTATTTT.

Here the CDR3 reads CASSSGISEQYF. The DNA for the CDR3 is TGTGCCTCAAGTAGCGGGATAAGCGAGCAGTACTTC. V gene TRBV2 combines with J gene TRBJ2-7; 8 bases agree with TRBD2. The V gene end was trimmed by 11 bases and the J gene end by 6 bases; junction bases not matched to a gene: 9. Germline CDR1 SNHLY, CDR2 FYNNEI. This CDR3 is 12 amino acids long.

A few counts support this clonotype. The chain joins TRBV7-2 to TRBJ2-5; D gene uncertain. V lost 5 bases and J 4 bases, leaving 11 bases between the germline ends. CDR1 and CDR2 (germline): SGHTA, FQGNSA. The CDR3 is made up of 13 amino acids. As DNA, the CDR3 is TGTGCCAGCAGCCGTGCGGCAGGAGAGACCCAGTACTTC. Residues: CASSRAAGETQYF.

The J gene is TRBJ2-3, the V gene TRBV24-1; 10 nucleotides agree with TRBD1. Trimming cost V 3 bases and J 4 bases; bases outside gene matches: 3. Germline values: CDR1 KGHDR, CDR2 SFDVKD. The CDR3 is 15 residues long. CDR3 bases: TGTGCCACCAGTGATCCCGGACAGGGGGCAGATACGCAGTATTTT. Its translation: CATSDPGQGADTQYF.

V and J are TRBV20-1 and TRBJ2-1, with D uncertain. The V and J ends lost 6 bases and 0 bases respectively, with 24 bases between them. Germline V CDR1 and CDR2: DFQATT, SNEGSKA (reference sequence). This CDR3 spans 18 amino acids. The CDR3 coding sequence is TGCAGTGCCATATCCGGCAGTTGGGCGATCAGCTCCTACAATGAGCAGTTCTTC. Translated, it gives CSAISGSWAISSYNEQFF.

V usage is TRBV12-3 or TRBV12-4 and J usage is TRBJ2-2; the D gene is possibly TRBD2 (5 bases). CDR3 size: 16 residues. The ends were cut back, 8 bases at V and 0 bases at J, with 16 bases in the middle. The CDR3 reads CASDGNKAANTGELFF. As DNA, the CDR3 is TGTGCCAGCGACGGGAATAAAGCAGCGAACACCGGGGAGCTGTTTTTT.

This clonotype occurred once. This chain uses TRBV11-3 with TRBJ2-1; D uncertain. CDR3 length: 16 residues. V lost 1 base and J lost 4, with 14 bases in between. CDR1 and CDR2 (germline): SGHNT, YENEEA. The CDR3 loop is CASSLGRTDPYNEQFF. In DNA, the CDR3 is TGTGCCAGCAGCTTAGGGCGTACTGATCCGTACAATGAGCAGTTCTTC.

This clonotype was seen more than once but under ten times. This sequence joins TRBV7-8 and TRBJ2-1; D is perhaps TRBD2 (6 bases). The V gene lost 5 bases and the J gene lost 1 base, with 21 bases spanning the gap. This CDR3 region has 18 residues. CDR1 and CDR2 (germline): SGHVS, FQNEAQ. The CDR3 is CASSGPYNSGRSYNEQFF. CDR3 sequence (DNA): TGTGCCAGCAGCGGTCCCTATAATAGCGGTAGATCCTACAATGAGCAGTTCTTC.

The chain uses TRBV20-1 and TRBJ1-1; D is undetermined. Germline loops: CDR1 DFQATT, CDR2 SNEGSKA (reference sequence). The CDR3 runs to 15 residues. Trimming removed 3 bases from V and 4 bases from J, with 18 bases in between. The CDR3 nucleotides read TGCAGTGCTAGTATGATGTTCGAGCTTGGCACTGAAGCTTTCTTT. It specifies CSASMMFELGTEAFF.

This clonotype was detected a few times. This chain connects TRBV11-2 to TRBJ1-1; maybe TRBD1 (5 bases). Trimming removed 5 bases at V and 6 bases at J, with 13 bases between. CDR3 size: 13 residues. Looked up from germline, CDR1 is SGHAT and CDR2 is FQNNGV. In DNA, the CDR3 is TGTGCCAGCAGCCTCAGGGTAGATTCTGAAGCTTTCTTT. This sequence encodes CASSLRVDSEAFF.

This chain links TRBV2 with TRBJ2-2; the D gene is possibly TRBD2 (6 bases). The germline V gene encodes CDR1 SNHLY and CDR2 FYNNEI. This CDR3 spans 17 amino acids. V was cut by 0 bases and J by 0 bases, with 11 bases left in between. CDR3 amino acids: CASSEAGRESNTGELFF. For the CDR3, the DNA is TGTGCCAGCAGTGAAGCGGGCCGGGAGTCGAACACCGGGGAGCTGTTTTTT. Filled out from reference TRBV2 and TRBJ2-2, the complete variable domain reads EPEVTQTPSHQVTQMGQEVILRCVPISNHLYFYWYRQILGQKVEFLVSFYNNEISEKSEIFDDQFSVERPDGSNFTLKIRSTKLEDSAMYFCASSEAGRESNTGELFFGEGSRLTVL.

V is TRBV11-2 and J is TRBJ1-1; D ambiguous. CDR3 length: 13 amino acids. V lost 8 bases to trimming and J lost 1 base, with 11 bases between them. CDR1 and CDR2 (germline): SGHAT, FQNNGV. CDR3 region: CASGRLSNTEAFF. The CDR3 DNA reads TGTGCCAGCGGCAGACTGTCGAACACTGAAGCTTTCTTT.

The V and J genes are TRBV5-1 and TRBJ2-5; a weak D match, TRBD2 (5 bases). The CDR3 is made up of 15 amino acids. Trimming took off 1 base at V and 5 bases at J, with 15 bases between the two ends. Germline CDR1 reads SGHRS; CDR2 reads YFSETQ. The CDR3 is CASSLSPGKGETQYF. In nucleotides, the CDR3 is TGCGCCAGCAGCTTGAGTCCGGGGAAGGGCGAGACCCAGTACTTC. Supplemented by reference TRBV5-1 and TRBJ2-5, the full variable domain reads KAGVTQTPRYLIKTRGQQVTLSCSPISGHRSVSWYQQTPGQGLQFLFEYFSETQRNKGNFPGRFSGRQFSNSRSEMNVSTLELGDSALYLCASSLSPGKGETQYFGPGTRLLVL.

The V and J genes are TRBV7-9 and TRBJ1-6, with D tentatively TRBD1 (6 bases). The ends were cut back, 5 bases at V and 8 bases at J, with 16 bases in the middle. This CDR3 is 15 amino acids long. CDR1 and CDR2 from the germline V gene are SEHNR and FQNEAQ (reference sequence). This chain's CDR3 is CASSPWGLRDSPLHF. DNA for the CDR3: TGTGCCAGCAGCCCATGGGGGCTGAGGGATTCACCCCTCCACTTT.

CDR3 protein: CASSRDGPGLYGYTF. The CDR3 nucleotides are TGTGCCAGCAGTAGGGACGGCCCGGGCCTCTATGGCTACACCTTC. The rearrangement uses TRBV5-8 and TRBJ1-2, with D maybe TRBD1 (5 bases). The V gene's germline CDR1 is SGHTS and CDR2 YDEGEE. Trimming took 5 bases from V and 4 from J, leaving 18 bases between them. The CDR3 extends over 15 amino acids. The variable domain in full, with the rest retrieved from reference TRBV5-8 and TRBJ1-2, is EAGVTQSPTHLIKTRGQQATLRCSPISGHTSVYWYQQALGLGLQFLLWYDEGEERNRGNFPPRFSGRQFPNYSSELNVNALELEDSALYLCASSRDGPGLYGYTFGSGTRLTVV.

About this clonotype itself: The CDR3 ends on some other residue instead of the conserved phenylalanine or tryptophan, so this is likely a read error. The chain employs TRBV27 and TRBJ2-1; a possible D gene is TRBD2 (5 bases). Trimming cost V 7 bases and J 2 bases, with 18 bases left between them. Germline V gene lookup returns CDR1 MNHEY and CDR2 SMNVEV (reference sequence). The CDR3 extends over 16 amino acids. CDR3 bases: TGTGCCAGCACCCCTTACGGGGTTCTAGCCTACAATGAGCAGTTCTTA. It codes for CASTPYGVLAYNEQFL.